This T cell receptor (beta chain) is from a study of human T cells and chemical hapten exposure. Background on the study: Per-sample TCR yields varied mainly from small pooled library volume differences.

Time point specified: pre-sensitization, week 0. The treatment denotes: therapeutic diphenylcyclopropenone sensitization with weekly scalp DPC. The CDR3 totals 15 residues. CDR1 and CDR2 from the germline V gene are ENHRY and SYGVKD. Losses at the gene ends were 6 bases for V and 2 bases for J; bases not matched to a gene: 7. Individual cDNA molecules received unique molecular identifiers in the library. TCRdb reprocessed the RACE reads with MiXCR, giving one entry per CDR3 protein. The table has some 360,000 distinct CDR3 sequences, 4.5% to 5.5% seen once. This sequence originates from a woman aged 50 to 60 with alopecia areata. Some clones in this sample may be carry-over from other donors' samples. This material consisted of whole blood, taken in connection with sensitization to the hapten diphenylcyclopropenone (DPC). The genes are TRBV10-3 and TRBJ2-7; TRBD1 matches at 10 bases. CDR3 DNA: TGTGCCATCAGCCCTAGGGACAGGGGTACCTACGAGCAGTACTTC. This encodes CAISPRDRGTYEQYF.